One sample yielded the 6 T cell receptor beta chains listed below, sequenced in a study of blood T cell repertoires in COVID-19. Sequencing used immunoSEQ multiplex PCR; TCRdb keeps in-frame clones, though not all of them. The data hold approximately 470,000 clones, with approximately 86% observed a single time. Sequencing was done on a sample of PBMCs or T cells enriched from blood (not recorded which). The receptors were gathered from a woman between 18 and 29 years old who had recovered from COVID-19.

V is TRBV5-1 and J is TRBJ2-2; D gene unclear. The CDR3 totals 16 residues. Trimming left V 2 bases short and J 5 bases short, with 16 bases between. Germline CDR1 and CDR2: SGHRS and YFSETQ. The CDR3 loop is CASSFQILSRTGELFF. The CDR3 region has the DNA TGCGCCAGCAGCTTTCAGATTCTCTCGAGGACCGGGGAGCTGTTTTTT.

This clone was recorded once. The genes are TRBV30 and TRBJ2-1, with D possibly TRBD1 on 5 matching bases. The V end was cut by 1 base, the J end by 3 bases, with 7 bases between. This CDR3 spans 13 amino acids. Germline V CDR1 and CDR2: GTSNPN, SVGIG (reference sequence). CDR3 sequence reads: CAWSATDYNEQFF. The CDR3 DNA sequence: TGTGCCTGGAGTGCGACAGACTACAATGAGCAGTTCTTC.

V and J are TRBV5-1 and TRBJ2-2; weak D call: TRBD2 (6 bases). The CDR3 spans 20 residues. Between the trimmed V and J ends, which lost 0 bases and 0 bases, there was a span of 21 bases. CDR1 is SGHRS, CDR2 YFSETQ, per germline. CDR3 protein: CASSLAGGISGTPNTGELFF. Written as DNA, the CDR3 is TGCGCCAGCAGCTTGGCCGGGGGAATCAGTGGGACTCCGAACACCGGGGAGCTGTTTTTT. The variable domain in full, with the rest retrieved from reference TRBV5-1 and TRBJ2-2, is KAGVTQTPRYLIKTRGQQVTLSCSPISGHRSVSWYQQTPGQGLQFLFEYFSETQRNKGNFPGRFSGRQFSNSRSEMNVSTLELGDSALYLCASSLAGGISGTPNTGELFFGEGSRLTVL.

The chain has TRBV11-2 and TRBJ2-1; D possibly corresponds to TRBD1 (6 bases). This CDR3 region has 16 residues. V gave up 1 base and J gave up 6 bases, with 16 bases separating them. The V gene's germline CDR1 is SGHAT and CDR2 FQNNGV. The CDR3 loop is CASSLGPGAESNEQFF. The CDR3, as DNA: TGTGCCAGCAGCTTAGGCCCAGGGGCGGAAAGCAATGAGCAGTTCTTC. Supplemented by reference TRBV11-2 and TRBJ2-1, the full variable domain reads EAGVAQSPRYKIIEKRQSVAFWCNPISGHATLYWYQQILGQGPKLLIQFQNNGVVDDSQLPKDRFSAERLKGVDSTLKIQPAKLEDSAVYLCASSLGPGAESNEQFFGPGTRLTVL.

V is TRBV28 and J is TRBJ1-2, with TRBD1 as a possible D gene (6 bases). Trimming cost V 1 base and J 7 bases, with 7 bases left between them. This CDR3 is 12 amino acids long. Germline-derived CDR1 and CDR2 are MDHEN and SYDVKM. In DNA, the CDR3 is TGTGCCAGCAGTTTATACAGGGCTGGCTACACCTTC. Translated: CASSLYRAGYTF.

The chain is built from TRBV11-1 and TRBJ2-5, with TRBD2 as a possible D gene (5 bases). The CDR3 extends over 13 amino acids. Germline CDR1 SGHAT, CDR2 FQDESV (reference sequence). The V gene lost 4 bases and the J gene lost 5 bases, with 11 bases spanning the gap. DNA for the CDR3: TGTGCCAGCAGCTCGGACTCGGAGGAGACCCAGTACTTC. It yields the protein CASSSDSEETQYF.